Below are 11 T cell receptor beta chains sequenced from a single sample in a study of T cell changes during pregnancy in multiple sclerosis. Only in-frame clones appear in the TCRdb table, and some are missing; sequencing was by immunoSEQ multiplex PCR. Among around 56,000 clones listed, 88% were seen once. The sequenced sample was CD4+ T cells from peripheral blood mononuclear cells, obtained in the third trimester of pregnancy. These receptors all come from a female donor with multiple sclerosis, enrolled in a pregnancy study.

The chain combines TRBV9 with TRBJ2-3; 11 bases are a match to TRBD2. Germline V gene sequence: CDR1 SGDLS, CDR2 YYNGEE. The CDR3 totals 16 residues. V shed 4 bases, J shed 2 bases, and the junction held 6 bases outside the gene matches. The CDR3 region is CASSPGTSGLTDTQYF. The CDR3 DNA is TGTGCCAGCAGCCCAGGGACTAGCGGACTCACAGATACGCAGTATTTT.

This clone was observed a single time. V usage is TRBV30 and J usage is TRBJ2-3; a possible D gene is TRBD1 (5 bases). Germline V gives CDR1 GTSNPN, CDR2 SVGIG (reference sequence). The CDR3 contains 12 residues. V was cut by 5 bases and J by 10 bases, with 16 bases left in between. DNA of the CDR3: TGTGCCTGGGGGATACAGGATGCTTCGCAGTATTTT. Protein product: CAWGIQDASQYF.

The rearrangement uses TRBV2 and TRBJ2-7; 8 positions match TRBD2. After removal of 6 bases from V and 5 bases from J, the junction contained 6 bases not matched to a gene. Germline V gene sequence: CDR1 SNHLY, CDR2 FYNNEI. The CDR3 loop spans 13 amino acids. The CDR3 DNA is TGTGCCAGCAGGGTTAGCGGGATCCACGAGCAGTACTTC. This encodes CASRVSGIHEQYF.

V and J are TRBV19 and TRBJ1-5; a weak D match, TRBD1 (5 bases). CDR3 length: 17 amino acids. In germline, CDR1 is LNHDA, CDR2 SQIVND (reference sequence). Trimming removed 3 bases from V and 0 bases from J, with 15 bases in between. CDR3 bases: TGTGCCAGTAGTATCCCCAACAGGAATACTAGCAATCAGCCCCAGCATTTT. Its translation is CASSIPNRNTSNQPQHF. Drawing the rest from reference TRBV19 and TRBJ1-5, the complete variable domain is DGGITQSPKYLFRKEGQNVTLSCEQNLNHDAMYWYRQDPGQGLRLIYYSQIVNDFQKGDIAEGYSVSREKKESFPLTVTSAQKNPTAFYLCASSIPNRNTSNQPQHFGDGTRLSIL.

The J gene is TRBJ1-5, the V gene TRBV6-1; possible D gene TRBD1, 5 bases. The CDR3 spans 13 residues. Germline CDR1 is MNHNS and CDR2 is SASEGT. V gave up 6 bases and J gave up 6 bases, with 12 bases separating them. The CDR3 nucleotides read TGTGCCAGCAGCGCCCAGGGCGGTCAGCCCCAGCATTTT. Translating it yields CASSAQGGQPQHF.

This chain links TRBV28 with TRBJ1-2; possible D gene TRBD1, 6 bases. CDR1 MDHEN and CDR2 SYDVKM come from the germline V gene. Trimming removed 8 bases from V and 6 bases from J, with 13 bases in between. CDR3 length equals 12 residues. The CDR3 DNA is TGTGCCAGCGGGGCGGGGGCTCATGGCTACACCTTC. It translates to CASGAGAHGYTF.

The chain links TRBV5-1 to TRBJ1-1, with TRBD1 matching 8 bases. Germline CDR1 and CDR2: SGHRS and YFSETQ. The length of the CDR3 is 15 residues. With 2 bases clipped from V and 2 bases from J, the junction kept 5 bases outside the gene matches. CDR3 nucleotide sequence: TGCGCCAGCAGCTTTCAGGGGGCAGTTAACACTGAAGCTTTCTTT. Amino acid sequence: CASSFQGAVNTEAFF.

This clone is a singleton in its sample. V and J are TRBV6-5 and TRBJ2-7; 7 bases agree with TRBD1. Germline CDR1 MNHEY, CDR2 SVGAGI. This CDR3 is 14 amino acids long. V dropped 5 bases and J dropped 0; count of bases not matched to a gene: 4. This CDR3 reads CASSPTGVSYEQYF. CDR3 bases: TGTGCCAGCAGTCCTACAGGGGTCTCCTACGAGCAGTACTTC.

The chain is built from TRBV18 and TRBJ1-6, with D possibly TRBD1 on 6 matching bases. Germline lookup yields CDR1 KGHSH and CDR2 LQKENI. The CDR3 covers 19 residues. Trimming stripped 6 bases from V and 0 bases from J, with 21 bases between. DNA for the CDR3: TGTGCCAGCTCCACCAGACAGGAACTTTTTAGCTCCTATAATTCACCCCTCCACTTT. Translated: CASSTRQELFSSYNSPLHF.

The genes are TRBV4-3 and TRBJ1-2; a weak D match, TRBD1 (5 bases). CDR1 and CDR2 (germline): LGHNA, YSLEER. This CDR3 comprises 15 residues. Trimming left V 1 base short and J 3 bases short, with 12 bases between. CDR3 sequence reads: CASSQVPLGDYGYTF. CDR3 nucleotide sequence: TGCGCCAGCAGCCAAGTTCCCTTAGGGGACTATGGCTACACCTTC.

This chain uses TRBV4-3 with TRBJ2-7; D perhaps matches TRBD2 (7 bases). Trimming left V 1 base short and J 4 bases short, with 14 bases between. Germline assignment: CDR1 LGHNA and CDR2 YSLEER. The CDR3 spans 15 residues. The CDR3, as DNA: TGCGCCAGCAGCCAAGGTATAGGGGGGGGGTACGAGCAGTACTTC. Protein sequence: CASSQGIGGGYEQYF.